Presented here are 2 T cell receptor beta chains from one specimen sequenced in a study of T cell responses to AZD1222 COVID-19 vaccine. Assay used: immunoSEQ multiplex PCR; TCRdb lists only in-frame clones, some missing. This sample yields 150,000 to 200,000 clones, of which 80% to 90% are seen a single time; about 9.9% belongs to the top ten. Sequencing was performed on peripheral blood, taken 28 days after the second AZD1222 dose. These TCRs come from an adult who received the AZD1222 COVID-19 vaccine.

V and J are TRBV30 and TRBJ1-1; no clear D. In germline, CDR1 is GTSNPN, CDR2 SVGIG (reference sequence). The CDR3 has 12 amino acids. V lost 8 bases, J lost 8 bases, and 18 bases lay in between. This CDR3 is CAQNSGAREAFF. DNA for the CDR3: TGTGCCCAGAATTCTGGCGCTCGGGAAGCTTTCTTT.

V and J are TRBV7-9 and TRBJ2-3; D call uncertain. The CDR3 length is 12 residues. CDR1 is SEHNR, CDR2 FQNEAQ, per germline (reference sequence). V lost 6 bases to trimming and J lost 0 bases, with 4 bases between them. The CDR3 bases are TGTGCCAGCAGTCCAAGCACAGATACGCAGTATTTT. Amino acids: CASSPSTDTQYF.